Listed below are T cell receptor beta chains from one sample, sequenced in a study of T cell responses to AZD1222 COVID-19 vaccine. This table comes from immunoSEQ multiplex PCR, and its TCRdb copy is limited to in-frame clones, with some not included. Seen here are roughly 67,000 clones, around 88% observed once, and the top ten hold around 21%. Sequencing used peripheral blood, obtained on day 0 of AZD1222 vaccination. The receptors come from an adult in good health. Both conserved end residues are part of each CDR3. The order of the fields is J gene, V gene, D gene, clone size, CDR3 DNA, CDR3 protein. D genes are given only for firm matches. The listing skips clone size in some rows; elsewhere it reads once, few, many or a size class.

TRBJ2-7 | TRBV19 | - | - | TGTGCCAGTAGTATAAGGGGGGATAACTACGAGCAGTACTTC | CASSIRGDNYEQYF
TRBJ2-2 | TRBV13 | - | - | TGTGCCAGCAGCCGGGCCCTATCCCCCGGGGAGCTGTTTTTT | CASSRALSPGELFF
TRBJ1-4 | TRBV18 | - | - | TGTGCCAGCTCACCATCAGAGACGGAAAATGAAAAACTGTTTTTT | CASSPSETENEKLFF
TRBJ2-1 | TRBV6-5 | TRBD1 | - | TGTGCCAGCACTTCTACAGGGGGAAGGAATGAGCAGTTCTTC | CASTSTGGRNEQFF
TRBJ2-7 | TRBV12-3/TRBV12-4 | - | few | TGTGCCAGCCAACAGTCAGGCTACGAGCAGTACTTC | CASQQSGYEQYF
TRBJ2-7 | TRBV2 | TRBD2 | - | TGTGCCAGCAGTGACATGGCTAGCGGGTTATCAGAAGAGCAGTACTTC | CASSDMASGLSEEQYF
TRBJ2-7 | TRBV6-5 | - | once | TGTGCCAGCAGTTACTCGAGGCCCGTAGATTCCCCGTCGCAGTACTTC | CASSYSRPVDSPSQYF
TRBJ1-2 | TRBV5-1 | TRBD1 | - | TGCGCCAGCAGCCAACAGGGGGGTCCGTATGGCTACACCTTC | CASSQQGGPYGYTF
TRBJ1-6 | TRBV6-5 | - | - | TGTGCCAGCAGGGACACTAATTCACCCCTCCACTTT | CASRDTNSPLHF
TRBJ1-5 | TRBV6-5 | TRBD1 | - | TGTGCCAGCAGGCACGGACAGGGGAGCAATCAGCCCCAGCATTTT | CASRHGQGSNQPQHF
TRBJ2-7 | TRBV10-2 | - | - | TGCGCCAGCAGTGAGTGGCGGGACTACGAGCAGTACTTC | CASSEWRDYEQYF
TRBJ1-5 | TRBV3-1/TRBV3-2 | - | - | TGTGCCAGCAGCCAAGATCAGGGAGGCAATCAGCCCCAGCATTTT | CASSQDQGGNQPQHF
TRBJ2-3 | TRBV9 | TRBD2 | - | TGTGCCAGCAGCACCGGGACTAGCGGGAGAAGCACAGATACGCAGTATTTT | CASSTGTSGRSTDTQYF
TRBJ2-7 | TRBV4-3 | - | - | TGCGCCAGCAGCCAAGCGGGAGCAGGGACATACGAGCAGTACTTC | CASSQAGAGTYEQYF
TRBJ1-6 | TRBV7-9 | - | - | TGTGCCAGCAGCTTTTACTCGGTTAGATATTCACCCCTCCACTTT | CASSFYSVRYSPLHF
TRBJ2-7 | TRBV18 | TRBD1 | once | TGTGCCAGCTCACCACGGGGACAGGGGCTCAACGAGCAGTACTTC | CASSPRGQGLNEQYF
TRBJ2-2 | TRBV7-7 | - | - | TGTGCCAGCAGCTTAGATTCTACGGCCACCGGGGAGCTGTTTTTT | CASSLDSTATGELFF
TRBJ1-3 | TRBV28 | - | - | TGTGCCAGCAGCTCCCCGGCCTACTCTGGAAACACCATATATTTT | CASSSPAYSGNTIYF
TRBJ2-2 | TRBV14 | TRBD1 | - | TGTGCCAGCAGCCAGAATGCCCTGGGACAGGGCGGAGTAACCGGGGAGCTGTTTTTT | CASSQNALGQGGVTGELFF
TRBJ2-7 | TRBV12-3/TRBV12-4 | - | - | TGTGCCAGCAGTTATCGACAGACCTACGAGCAGTACTTC | CASSYRQTYEQYF
TRBJ2-1 | TRBV28 | TRBD2 | once | TGTGCCAGCAGTTTATTGGCTAGCGGGATCTACAATGAGCAGTTCTTC | CASSLLASGIYNEQFF
TRBJ2-2 | TRBV15 | - | - | TGTGCCACCAGCAGAGATGGGCGGACAACCCGGGAGCTGTTTTTT | CATSRDGRTTRELFF
TRBJ2-7 | TRBV7-8 | - | once | TGTGCCAGCAGCTTAGAAATCGGGGACTACGAGCAGTACTTC | CASSLEIGDYEQYF
TRBJ1-1 | TRBV19 | - | - | TGTGCCAGTAGTCTAGGGAACACTGAAGCTTTCTTT | CASSLGNTEAFF
TRBJ2-5 | TRBV12-5 | TRBD2 | once | TGTGCTAGTAGACTAGCGGGAGACGAGACCCAGTACTTC | CASRLAGDETQYF
TRBJ2-1 | TRBV19 | TRBD1 | - | TGTGCCAGTACCGGGACAGGGGGTACGAATGAGCAGTTCTTC | CASTGTGGTNEQFF
TRBJ1-1 | TRBV7-3 | - | - | TGTGCCAGCAGCGTTGGGGAGAGCACTGAAGCTTTCTTT | CASSVGESTEAFF
TRBJ2-1 | TRBV2 | TRBD2 | - | TGTGCCAGCAGGAATAGCGGGTGGTCCTACAATGAGCAGTTCTTC | CASRNSGWSYNEQFF
TRBJ1-5 | TRBV3-1/TRBV3-2 | - | - | TGTGCCAGCAGCCCAGCCGGGACTAACAATCAGCCCCAGCATTTT | CASSPAGTNNQPQHF
TRBJ2-7 | TRBV29-1 | - | - | TGCAGCGTTGAAGATCCGGGGATCTACGAGCAGTACTTC | CSVEDPGIYEQYF
TRBJ1-5 | TRBV5-6 | - | - | TGTGCCAGCAGCTTGGGGGCGGGGAGCAATCAGCCCCAGCATTTT | CASSLGAGSNQPQHF
TRBJ1-2 | TRBV3-1/TRBV3-2 | TRBD1 | - | TGTGCCAGCAGCCAACCGGGACAGGGGGAGGTTAACTATGGCTACACCTTC | CASSQPGQGEVNYGYTF
TRBJ2-3 | TRBV5-4 | - | - | TGTGCCAGCAGCCCCGCTCGGGCCTATTCAACAGATACGCAGTATTTT | CASSPARAYSTDTQYF
TRBJ1-5 | TRBV3-1/TRBV3-2 | - | few | TGTGCCAGCAGCCAGGGGGCTAGCAATCAGCCCCAGCATTTT | CASSQGASNQPQHF
TRBJ1-2 | TRBV7-2 | - | - | TGTGCCAGCAGCCCAGGAAGCTATGGCTACACCTTC | CASSPGSYGYTF
TRBJ2-2 | TRBV5-1 | TRBD2 | - | TGCGCCAGCAGCTTGGGCGGGAGTACCGGGGAGCTGTTTTTT | CASSLGGSTGELFF
TRBJ1-5 | TRBV27 | TRBD1 | few | TGTGCCAGCGGCCCCGGACAGGGCAATCAGCCCCAGCATTTT | CASGPGQGNQPQHF
TRBJ2-2 | TRBV27 | - | - | TGTGCCAGCAGCCTCAGGATTTCCGGGGAGCTGTTTTTT | CASSLRISGELFF
TRBJ1-1 | TRBV28 | TRBD1 | - | TGTGCCAGCAGTTTTGTAGGGACAGGGGTACCTGAAGCTTTCTTT | CASSFVGTGVPEAFF
TRBJ2-7 | TRBV24-1 | TRBD1 | - | TGTGCCACCAGTGATTCCGGGACAGGGATCCACGAGCAGTACTTC | CATSDSGTGIHEQYF
TRBJ1-1 | TRBV18 | TRBD1 | - | TGTGCCAGCTCACTCGACAGGGGTGGCACTGAAGCTTTCTTT | CASSLDRGGTEAFF
TRBJ1-5 | TRBV3-1/TRBV3-2 | - | - | TGTGCCAGCAGCCAAGATCTGGGGGTGAGTCAGCCCCAGCATTTT | CASSQDLGVSQPQHF
TRBJ2-7 | TRBV21-1 | - | few | TGTGCCAGCACTCCACCCTTACAGGGGGCCCCCACCTACGAGCAGTACTTC | CASTPPLQGAPTYEQYF
TRBJ1-1 | TRBV7-9 | - | - | TGTGCCAGCAGCCCCCAGGGTATGAACACTGAAGCTTTCTTT | CASSPQGMNTEAFF
TRBJ1-1 | TRBV2 | TRBD1 | - | TGTGCCAGCAGTGAAGGGGACAGCTACACTGAAGCTTTCTTT | CASSEGDSYTEAFF
TRBJ1-5 | TRBV19 | - | - | TGTGCCAGTACTGACAGAGATCAGCCCCAGCATTTT | CASTDRDQPQHF
TRBJ1-1 | TRBV11-2 | - | - | TGTGCCAGCAGCTCCCACGGGGCCTGGGGCACTGAAGCTTTCTTT | CASSSHGAWGTEAFF
TRBJ2-1 | TRBV25-1 | TRBD1 | - | TGTGCCAGCAGTGGGACAGGAAGGAATGAGCAGTTCTTC | CASSGTGRNEQFF
TRBJ2-1 | TRBV4-3 | TRBD2 | - | TGCGCCAGCAGCCAATTGACTAGCGGGGGGAATGAGCAGTTCTTC | CASSQLTSGGNEQFF
TRBJ2-1 | TRBV5-1 | TRBD2 | - | TGCGCCAGCAGTCGGGCTAGCGGGGGTACCTACAATGAGCAGTTCTTC | CASSRASGGTYNEQFF
TRBJ1-4 | TRBV4-3 | - | - | TGCGCCAGCAGCCAGAATGGAAGGATAGCAACTAATGAAAAACTGTTTTTT | CASSQNGRIATNEKLFF
TRBJ1-2 | TRBV24-1 | - | - | TGTGCCACCAGTGATTTGAAAGGGATCGGCTACACCTTC | CATSDLKGIGYTF
TRBJ2-1 | TRBV9 | - | - | TGTGCCAGCAGCGCGGACAGTATCGGGTACAATGAGCAGTTCTTC | CASSADSIGYNEQFF
TRBJ1-5 | TRBV6-5 | TRBD1 | - | TGTGCCAGCAGTTGGGGGACAGCGGCTCTCAATCAGCCCCAGCATTTT | CASSWGTAALNQPQHF
TRBJ2-1 | TRBV19 | - | - | TGTGCCAGTAGCGAGGGATGGGGGTACAGCTCCTACAATGAGCAGTTCTTC | CASSEGWGYSSYNEQFF
TRBJ2-1 | TRBV5-1 | - | - | TGCGCCAGCAGCCCATTTGTAGCCGGCTCCTACAATGAGCAGTTCTTC | CASSPFVAGSYNEQFF